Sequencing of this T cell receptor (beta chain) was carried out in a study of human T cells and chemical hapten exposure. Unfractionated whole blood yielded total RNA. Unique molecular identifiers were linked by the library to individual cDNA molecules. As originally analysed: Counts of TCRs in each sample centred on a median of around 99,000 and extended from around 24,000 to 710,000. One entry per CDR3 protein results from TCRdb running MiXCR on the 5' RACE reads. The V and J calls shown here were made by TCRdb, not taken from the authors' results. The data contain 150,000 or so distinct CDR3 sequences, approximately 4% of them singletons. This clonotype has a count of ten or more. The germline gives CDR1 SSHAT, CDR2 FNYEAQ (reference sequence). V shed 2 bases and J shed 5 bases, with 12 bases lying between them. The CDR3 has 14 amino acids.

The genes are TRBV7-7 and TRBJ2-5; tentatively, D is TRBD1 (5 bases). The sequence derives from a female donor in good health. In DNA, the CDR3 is TGTGCCAGCAGCTTACCGGGCAGGGTGGAGACCCAGTACTTC. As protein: CASSLPGRVETQYF.